This T cell receptor beta chain was sequenced during a study of shared clonotypes between healthy human individuals. Study-wide results and limits: Enrolling few donors narrowed the genetic and exposure-history diversity that was represented. Sorted-subset samples were not fully sequenced, rarefaction indicated.

This CDR3 spans 15 amino acids. The junction had 7 bases not matched to a gene; V was cut back by 4 bases and J by 5 bases. The V gene's germline CDR1 is MNHEY and CDR2 SMNVEV (reference sequence). About this clone: Its matching antigen is unknown.

Cells designated naive CD8 were CD45RO-negative and were positively selected for CCR7, with terminally differentiated effector memory CD45RA+ cells excluded. Each subset's genomic DNA was split evenly across several immunoSEQ plates. The protocol was immunoSEQ multiplex PCR, while the TCRdb copy is restricted to in-frame clones and leaves out a portion. The table has fewer than 1 million clones, around 96% seen once. The sample taken for sequencing was naive CD8+ T cells sorted from blood. This TCR was sampled from a man aged 25 to 45 in good health. The chain has TRBV27 and TRBJ2-7, with 11 bases matching TRBD2. The CDR3 loop reads CASSSSSGRLDEQYF. CDR3 bases: TGTGCCAGCAGTTCATCTAGCGGGAGGCTTGACGAGCAGTACTTC.